The text below deals with one TCR beta chain. Its cognate antigen is unknown. This entry is derived from a study of CD8+ T cells in alopecia areata. Whole-study findings and limits: Relative to mice, TCR sharing across patients was less clear, a difference possibly HLA-related. Lesional scalp displayed greater clonality than normal scalp, most notably in alopecia totalis/universalis.

Extracted from the samples, RNA was reverse transcribed into cDNA to serve as the sequencing template. Assay: immunoSEQ multiplex PCR; the TCRdb copy retains only in-frame clones and omits some. This sample has more than 95,000 clones; about 46% occur once, and the top ten carry roughly 10%. Punch biopsies of lesional scalp, plus peripheral blood, were taken from alopecia areata patients. PBMCs provided sorted CD4+ and CD8+ T cells. This CDR3 spans 17 amino acids. Germline loops: CDR1 SGHNT, CDR2 YYREEE (reference sequence). V dropped 0 bases and J dropped 1 base, with 16 bases sitting between them. The sample taken for sequencing was NKG2D-low CD8+ T cells sorted from blood. V usage is TRBV5-4 and J usage is TRBJ2-5; D is uncertain. The receptor was isolated from a human donor with alopecia areata. CDR3 coding DNA: TGTGCCAGCAGCTTGGCCCTTGGATTCGCTACCCAAGAGACCCAGTACTTC. Amino acid sequence: CASSLALGFATQETQYF.